These T cell receptor beta chains were read from a single sample in a study of PD-L1 blockade in urothelial cancer. Data came from immunoSEQ multiplex PCR; TCRdb stores just in-frame clones and leaves some out. In the table there are 56,000 or so clones, 65% to 90% of which are singletons. The specimen was PBMCs, collected around atezolizumab (anti-PD-L1) treatment. All receptors come from a man aged 65 to 79 with urothelial cancer. Both conserved end residues are part of each CDR3. Each record gives: clone size, V gene, J gene, D gene, CDR3 DNA, CDR3 protein. The D gene is left open where the match is weak. The size entry is marked missing in some rows and otherwise reads once, few, many or a size class.

>-|TRBV6-5|TRBJ1-5|TRBD1
TGTGCCAGCAGCCCTAGCCGGGACAGCGGACAGCCCCAGCATTTT
CASSPSRDSGQPQHF
>-|TRBV19|TRBJ1-1|-
TGTGCCAGTAGTATGGGCAGGGTCGCTGAAGCTTTCTTT
CASSMGRVAEAFF
>-|TRBV2|TRBJ2-5|TRBD1
TGTGCCGGGGGACAGGGCCAAGAGACCCAGTACTTC
CAGGQGQETQYF
>-|TRBV4-2|TRBJ2-2|TRBD1
TGTGCCAGCAGCCAGGGCGGACAGGGGGGCGCCGGGGAGCTGTTTTTT
CASSQGGQGGAGELFF
>few|TRBV5-1|TRBJ2-1|-
TGCGCCAGCAGCCCGATGGGGAGGAGCTCCTACAATGAGCAGTTCTTC
CASSPMGRSSYNEQFF
>-|TRBV18|TRBJ2-1|TRBD1
TGTGCCAGCTTCTCCGGGACAGGGAATTACAATGAGCAGTTCTTC
CASFSGTGNYNEQFF
>-|TRBV4-1|TRBJ2-4|TRBD1
TGCGCCAGCAGCCAAGATCGAGGGGGCGGCGTGGCCCTAGCCAAAAACATTCAGTACTTC
CASSQDRGGGVALAKNIQYF
>-|TRBV29-1|TRBJ2-5|-
TGCAGCGTTGACTACGAAGAGACCCAGTACTTC
CSVDYEETQYF
>few|TRBV9|TRBJ1-1|-
TGTGCCAGCAGCGTAACGGGGAACACTGAAGCTTTCTTT
CASSVTGNTEAFF
>-|TRBV5-1|TRBJ1-1|-
TGCGCCAGCAGCTTGGAGGAGTTGAACACTGAAGCTTTCTTT
CASSLEELNTEAFF
>-|TRBV15|TRBJ1-5|-
TGTGCCACCAGCAGCGACACCTTGGGGCCCCAGCATTTT
CATSSDTLGPQHF
>-|TRBV6-6|TRBJ2-7|-
TGTGCCAGCAGTTACGACATAACCTACGAGCAGTACTTC
CASSYDITYEQYF
>-|TRBV19|TRBJ2-2|-
TGTGCCAGCTCTACTAGCTCGAACACCGGGGAGCTGTTTTTT
CASSTSSNTGELFF
>-|TRBV28|TRBJ2-1|-
TGTGCCAGCAGCCCCAACCCGAGCGGTATCGATGAGCAGTTCTTC
CASSPNPSGIDEQFF